The entry below gives a single TCR beta chain sequence along with its context. This CDR3 is built from 14 residues. Trimming left V 6 bases short and J 2 bases short, with 13 bases between. The germline gives CDR1 MNHEY, CDR2 SVGAGI. This specimen comes from a study of early T cells in non-severe SARS-CoV-2 infection. One entry per CDR3 protein results from TCRdb running MiXCR on the 5' RACE reads. The table has over 80,000 distinct CDR3 sequences, over 9.5% seen once. V is TRBV6-5 and J is TRBJ1-1; D is undetermined. This clonotype was sampled from an adult who was a healthcare worker with PCR-confirmed SARS-CoV-2 infection or an uninfected control (not recorded which). The sample in question was whole blood, obtained at baseline. This CDR3 is CASSRTAGNTEAFF. The CDR3 DNA reads as TGTGCCAGCAGCCGTACAGCAGGAAACACTGAAGCTTTCTTT.